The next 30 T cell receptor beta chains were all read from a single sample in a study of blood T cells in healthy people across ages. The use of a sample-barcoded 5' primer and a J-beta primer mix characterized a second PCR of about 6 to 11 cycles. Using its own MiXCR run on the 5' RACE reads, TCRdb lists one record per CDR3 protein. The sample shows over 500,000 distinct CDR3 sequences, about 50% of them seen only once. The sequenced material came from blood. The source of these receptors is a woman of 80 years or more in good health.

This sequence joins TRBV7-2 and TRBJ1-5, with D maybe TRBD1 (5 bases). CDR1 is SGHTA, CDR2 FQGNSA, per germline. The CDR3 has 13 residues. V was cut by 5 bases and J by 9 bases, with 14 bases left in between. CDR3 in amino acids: CASSQGGGGPQHF. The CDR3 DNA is TGTGCCAGCAGCCAAGGCGGTGGGGGGCCCCAGCATTTT.

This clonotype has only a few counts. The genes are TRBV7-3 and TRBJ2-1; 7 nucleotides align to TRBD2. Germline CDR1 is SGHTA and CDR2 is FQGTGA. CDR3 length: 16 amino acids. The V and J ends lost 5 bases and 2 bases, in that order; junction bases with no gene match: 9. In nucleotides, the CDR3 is TGTGCCAGCAGCCCCACCCGGGCGGGAGCCTACAATGAGCAGTTCTTC. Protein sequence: CASSPTRAGAYNEQFF.

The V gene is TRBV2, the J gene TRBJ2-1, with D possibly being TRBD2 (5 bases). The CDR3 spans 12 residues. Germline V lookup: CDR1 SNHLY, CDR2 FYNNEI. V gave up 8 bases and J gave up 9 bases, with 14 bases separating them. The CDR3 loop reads CASYVLEGEQFF. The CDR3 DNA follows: TGTGCCAGCTACGTCCTTGAGGGTGAGCAGTTCTTC.

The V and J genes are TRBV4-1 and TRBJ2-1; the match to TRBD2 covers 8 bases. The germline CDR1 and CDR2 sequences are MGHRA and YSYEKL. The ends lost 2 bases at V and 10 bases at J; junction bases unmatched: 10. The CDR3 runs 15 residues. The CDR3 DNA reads TGCGCCAGCAGCCAACGGGAGAGTCGGGAGGGCGAGCAGTTCTTC. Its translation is CASSQRESREGEQFF.

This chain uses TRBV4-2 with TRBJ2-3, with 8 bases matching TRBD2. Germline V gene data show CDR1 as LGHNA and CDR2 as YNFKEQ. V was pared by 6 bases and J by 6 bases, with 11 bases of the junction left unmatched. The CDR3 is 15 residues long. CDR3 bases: TGTGCCAGCAGACCTAATGCGGGAGGAAGGGATACGCAGTATTTT. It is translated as CASRPNAGGRDTQYF.

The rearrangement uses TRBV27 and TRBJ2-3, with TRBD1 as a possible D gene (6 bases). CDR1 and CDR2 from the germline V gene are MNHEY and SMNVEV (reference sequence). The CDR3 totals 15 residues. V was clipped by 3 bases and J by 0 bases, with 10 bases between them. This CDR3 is CASSFRQDSTDTQYF. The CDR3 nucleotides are TGTGCCAGCAGTTTCCGACAGGATAGCACAGATACGCAGTATTTT.

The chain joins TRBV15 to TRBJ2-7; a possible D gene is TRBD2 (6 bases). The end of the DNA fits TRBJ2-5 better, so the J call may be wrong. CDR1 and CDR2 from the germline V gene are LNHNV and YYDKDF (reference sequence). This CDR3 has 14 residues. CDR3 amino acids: CATSRALAEETQYF. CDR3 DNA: TGTGCCACCAGCAGAGCCTTAGCGGAGGAGACCCAGTACTTC.

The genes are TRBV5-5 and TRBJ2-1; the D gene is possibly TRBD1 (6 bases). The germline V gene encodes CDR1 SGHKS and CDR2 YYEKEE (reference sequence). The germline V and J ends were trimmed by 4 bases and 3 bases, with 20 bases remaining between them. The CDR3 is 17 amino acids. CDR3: CASSPGHKGILYNEQFF. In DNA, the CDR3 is TGTGCCAGCAGCCCGGGACACAAGGGGATCCTCTACAATGAGCAGTTCTTC. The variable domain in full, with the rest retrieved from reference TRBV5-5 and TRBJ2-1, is DAGVTQSPTHLIKTRGQQVTLRCSPISGHKSVSWYQQVLGQGPQFIFQYYEKEERGRGNFPDRFSARQFPNYSSELNVNALLLGDSALYLCASSPGHKGILYNEQFFGPGTRLTVL.

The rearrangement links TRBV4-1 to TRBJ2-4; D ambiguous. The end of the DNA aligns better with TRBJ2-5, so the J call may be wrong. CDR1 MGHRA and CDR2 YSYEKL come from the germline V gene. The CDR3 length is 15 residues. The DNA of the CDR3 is TGCGCCAGCAGCCAAGAGAGGAGTTTCCAAGAGACCCAGTACTTC. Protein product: CASSQERSFQETQYF.

The CDR3: CSASASYEQYF. The CDR3 DNA reads as TGCAGTGCTTCGGCCTCCTACGAGCAGTACTTC. This rearrangement joins TRBV20-1 to TRBJ2-7; unclear D gene. Germline V gene lookup returns CDR1 DFQATT and CDR2 SNEGSKA (reference sequence). The CDR3 sequence is 11 residues long. V dropped 5 bases and J dropped 0 bases, with 5 bases sitting between them.

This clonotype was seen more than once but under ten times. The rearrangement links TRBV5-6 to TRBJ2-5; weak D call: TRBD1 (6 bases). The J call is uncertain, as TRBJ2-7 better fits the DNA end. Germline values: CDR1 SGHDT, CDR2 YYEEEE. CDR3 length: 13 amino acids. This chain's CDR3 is CASSLDRQVEQYF. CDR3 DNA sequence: TGTGCCAGCAGCTTGGACAGACAGGTCGAGCAGTACTTC.

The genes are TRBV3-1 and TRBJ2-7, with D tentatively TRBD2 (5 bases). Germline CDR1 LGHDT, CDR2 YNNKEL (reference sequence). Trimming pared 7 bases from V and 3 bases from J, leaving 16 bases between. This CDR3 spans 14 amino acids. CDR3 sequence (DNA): TGTGCCAGCACTCAGAGAGGGATTCACTACGAGCAGTACTTC. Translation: CASTQRGIHYEQYF.

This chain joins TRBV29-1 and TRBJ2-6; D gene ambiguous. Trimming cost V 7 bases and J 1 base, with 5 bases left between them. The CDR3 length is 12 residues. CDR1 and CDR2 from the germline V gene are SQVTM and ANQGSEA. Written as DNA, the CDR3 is TGCAGCGGAGTGTCTGGGGCCAACGTCCTGACTTTC. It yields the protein CSGVSGANVLTF.

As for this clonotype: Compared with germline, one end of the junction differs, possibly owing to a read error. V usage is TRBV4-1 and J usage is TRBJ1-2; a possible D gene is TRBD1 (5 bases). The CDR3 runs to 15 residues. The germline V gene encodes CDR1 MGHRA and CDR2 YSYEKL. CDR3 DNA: TGCGTCAGCAGCCAAGATTCAGGGATCCGGTATGGCTACACCTTC. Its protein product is CVSSQDSGIRYGYTF.

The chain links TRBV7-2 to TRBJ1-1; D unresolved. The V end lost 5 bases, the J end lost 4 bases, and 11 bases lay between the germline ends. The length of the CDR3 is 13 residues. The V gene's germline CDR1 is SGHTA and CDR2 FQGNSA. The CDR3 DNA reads TGTGCCAGCAGCCCCGGTGGGCCCACTGAAGCTTTCTTT. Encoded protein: CASSPGGPTEAFF.

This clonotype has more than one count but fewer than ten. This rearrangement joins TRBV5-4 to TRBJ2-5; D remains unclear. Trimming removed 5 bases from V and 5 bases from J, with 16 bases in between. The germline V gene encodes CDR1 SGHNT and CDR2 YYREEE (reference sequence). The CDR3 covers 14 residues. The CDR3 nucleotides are TGTGCCAGCAGGAATCGAGGTGGGGTGGAGACCCAGTACTTC. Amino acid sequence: CASRNRGGVETQYF.

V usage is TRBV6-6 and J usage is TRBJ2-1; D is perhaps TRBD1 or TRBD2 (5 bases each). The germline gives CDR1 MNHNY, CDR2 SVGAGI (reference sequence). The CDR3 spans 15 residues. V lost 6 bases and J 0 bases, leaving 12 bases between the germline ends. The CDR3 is CASRWDGSSYNEQFF. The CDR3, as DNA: TGTGCCAGCAGATGGGACGGCAGCTCCTACAATGAGCAGTTCTTC.

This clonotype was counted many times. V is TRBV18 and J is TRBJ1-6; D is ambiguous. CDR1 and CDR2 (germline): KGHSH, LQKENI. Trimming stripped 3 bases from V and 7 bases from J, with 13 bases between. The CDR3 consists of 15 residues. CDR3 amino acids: CASSPSGMNNSPLHF. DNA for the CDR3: TGTGCCAGCTCACCCAGTGGCATGAACAATTCACCCCTCCACTTT.

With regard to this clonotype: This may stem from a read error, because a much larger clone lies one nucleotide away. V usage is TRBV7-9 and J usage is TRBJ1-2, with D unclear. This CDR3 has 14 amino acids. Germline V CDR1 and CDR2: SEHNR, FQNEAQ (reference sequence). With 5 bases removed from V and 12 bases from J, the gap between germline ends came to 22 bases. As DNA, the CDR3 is TGTGCCAGCAGCCCCGGGGTTCCCGTGCTGGGCCACACCTTC. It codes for CASSPGVPVLGHTF.

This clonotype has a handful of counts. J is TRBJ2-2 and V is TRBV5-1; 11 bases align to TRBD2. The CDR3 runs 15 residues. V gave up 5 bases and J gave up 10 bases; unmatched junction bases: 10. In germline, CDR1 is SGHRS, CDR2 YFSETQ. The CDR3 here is CASSPGSGGAEELFF. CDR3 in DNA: TGCGCCAGCAGTCCCGGTAGCGGGGGGGCCGAGGAGCTGTTTTTT.

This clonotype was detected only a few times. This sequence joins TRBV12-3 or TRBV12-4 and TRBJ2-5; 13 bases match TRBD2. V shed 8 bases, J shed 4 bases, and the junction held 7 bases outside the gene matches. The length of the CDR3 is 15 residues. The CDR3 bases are TGTGCCAGCTATGGACTAGCGGGAGATGGAGAGACCCAGTACTTC. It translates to CASYGLAGDGETQYF.

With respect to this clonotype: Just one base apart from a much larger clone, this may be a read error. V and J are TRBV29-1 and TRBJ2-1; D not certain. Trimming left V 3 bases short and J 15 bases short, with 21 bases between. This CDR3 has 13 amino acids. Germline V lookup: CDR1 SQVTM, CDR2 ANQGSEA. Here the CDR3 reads CSVDSLAGVHPFF. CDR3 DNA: TGCAGCGTTGACTCGCTTGCCGGTGTGCATCCGTTCTTC.

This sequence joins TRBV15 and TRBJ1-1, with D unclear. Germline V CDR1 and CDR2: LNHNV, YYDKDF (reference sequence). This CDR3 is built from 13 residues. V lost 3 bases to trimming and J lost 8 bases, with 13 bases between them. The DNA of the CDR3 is TGTGCCACCAGCAGGAAAACAGCCGCCGAAGCTTTCTTT. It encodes CATSRKTAAEAFF.

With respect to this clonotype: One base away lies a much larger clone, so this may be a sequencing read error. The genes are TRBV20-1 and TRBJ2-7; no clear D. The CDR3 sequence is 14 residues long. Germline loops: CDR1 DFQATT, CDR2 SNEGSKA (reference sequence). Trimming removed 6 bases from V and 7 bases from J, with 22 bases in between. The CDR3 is CSATARSTYNEQYF. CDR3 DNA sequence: TGCAGTGCCACAGCGCGATCTACCTACAATGAGCAGTACTTC.

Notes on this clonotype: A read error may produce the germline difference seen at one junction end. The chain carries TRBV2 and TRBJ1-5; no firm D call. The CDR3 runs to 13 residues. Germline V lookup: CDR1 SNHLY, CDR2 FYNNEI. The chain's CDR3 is CTSSVHSNQPQHF. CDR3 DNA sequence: TGTACCAGCAGTGTACATAGCAATCAGCCCCAGCATTTT.

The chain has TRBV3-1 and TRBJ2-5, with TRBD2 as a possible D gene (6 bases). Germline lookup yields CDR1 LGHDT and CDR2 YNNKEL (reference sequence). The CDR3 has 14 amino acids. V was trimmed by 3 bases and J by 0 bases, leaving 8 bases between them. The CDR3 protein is CASSHRTNQETQYF. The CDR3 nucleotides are TGTGCCAGCAGCCACCGGACTAACCAAGAGACCCAGTACTTC.

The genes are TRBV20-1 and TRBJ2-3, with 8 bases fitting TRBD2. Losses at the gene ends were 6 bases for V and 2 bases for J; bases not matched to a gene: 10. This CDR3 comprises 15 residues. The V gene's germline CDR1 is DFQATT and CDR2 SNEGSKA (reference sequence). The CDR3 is CSALPPTSDTDTQYF. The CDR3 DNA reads TGCAGTGCCCTCCCCCCGACTAGCGACACAGATACGCAGTATTTT.

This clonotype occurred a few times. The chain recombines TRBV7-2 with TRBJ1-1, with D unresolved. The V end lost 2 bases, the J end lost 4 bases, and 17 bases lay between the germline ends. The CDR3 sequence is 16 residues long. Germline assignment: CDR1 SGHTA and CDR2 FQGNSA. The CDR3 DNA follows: TGTGCCAGCAGCTTAAGACCAGGCGGGAGCGGCACTGAAGCTTTCTTT. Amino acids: CASSLRPGGSGTEAFF.

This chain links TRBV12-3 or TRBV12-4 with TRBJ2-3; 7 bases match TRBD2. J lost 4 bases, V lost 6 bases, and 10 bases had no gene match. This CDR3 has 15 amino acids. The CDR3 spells CASSLTSTSADTQYF. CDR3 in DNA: TGTGCCAGCAGCCTAACCAGTACTAGCGCAGATACGCAGTATTTT.

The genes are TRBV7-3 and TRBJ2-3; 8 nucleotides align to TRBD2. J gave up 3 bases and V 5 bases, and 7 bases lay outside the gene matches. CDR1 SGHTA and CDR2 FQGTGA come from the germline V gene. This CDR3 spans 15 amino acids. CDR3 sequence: CASSPQAGDTDTQYF. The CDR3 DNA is TGTGCCAGCAGCCCTCAAGCGGGAGATACAGATACGCAGTATTTT.